The 19 T cell receptor beta chains presented below share a single source sample, sequenced in a study of blood T cells in healthy people across ages. Primed by a sample-barcoded 5' primer and a J-beta primer mix, a second PCR proceeded for about 6 to 11 cycles. TCRdb re-called the 5' RACE reads through MiXCR, storing one row per CDR3 protein. The table includes about 730,000 distinct CDR3 sequences, roughly 41% detected once. Sequencing used blood. Receptors originate from a woman in her sixties in good health.

This clonotype was seen a few times. Just one base apart from a much larger clone, this may be a read error. The chain combines TRBV11-2 with TRBJ2-1; D is uncertain. The germline V gene encodes CDR1 SGHAT and CDR2 FQNNGV. The CDR3 totals 14 residues. The germline V and J ends were trimmed by 5 bases and 5 bases, with 13 bases remaining between them. The CDR3 DNA is TGTGCCAGCAGCGCTCCTCCCGCCCACAATGAGCAGTTCTTC. This encodes CASSAPPAHNEQFF. Combining the CDR3 with reference TRBV11-2 and TRBJ2-1 gives the whole variable domain EAGVAQSPRYKIIEKRQSVAFWCNPISGHATLYWYQQILGQGPKLLIQFQNNGVVDDSQLPKDRFSAERLKGVDSTLKIQPAKLEDSAVYLCASSAPPAHNEQFFGPGTRLTVL.

There are a few counts of this clonotype. The chain is built from TRBV2 and TRBJ2-2; D perhaps matches TRBD1 (6 bases). The germline V and J ends were trimmed by 1 base and 5 bases, with 11 bases remaining between them. The CDR3 covers 15 residues. Germline V gene sequence: CDR1 SNHLY, CDR2 FYNNEI. As DNA, the CDR3 is TGTGCCAGCAGTGAAGTAGGACAGTTGACCGGGGAGCTGTTTTTT. It yields the protein CASSEVGQLTGELFF.

The chain recombines TRBV25-1 with TRBJ2-7; no clear D gene. Trimming took 4 bases from V and 6 from J, leaving 10 bases between them. The germline CDR1 and CDR2 sequences are MGHDK and SYGVNS. The CDR3 is made up of 12 amino acids. The chain's CDR3 is CASSVQSSEQYF. Here the CDR3 DNA reads TGTGCCAGCAGTGTACAGTCGTCCGAGCAGTACTTC.

V is TRBV29-1 and J is TRBJ1-4; a weak D match, TRBD1 (6 bases). This CDR3 region has 13 residues. The germline CDR1 and CDR2 sequences are SQVTM and ANQGSEA. The V and J ends lost 8 bases and 0 bases respectively, with 10 bases between them. The CDR3 DNA sequence: TGCAGCTTCCGGACAGCAACTAATGAAAAACTGTTTTTT. It is translated as CSFRTATNEKLFF.

V usage is TRBV6-1 and J usage is TRBJ2-1, with TRBD1 matching over 10 bases. This CDR3 comprises 14 residues. V trimming: 8 bases; J trimming: 8 bases; junction bases outside the gene matches: 9. From germline, CDR1 is MNHNS and CDR2 SASEGT. DNA of the CDR3: TGTGCCAGCTCGTCCGGGACAGGGGTGGATGAGCAGTTCTTC. Its translation: CASSSGTGVDEQFF.

For this clonotype: A much larger clone lies one base from this, so it may be a read error. Written as DNA, the CDR3 is TGTGCCAGCAGTTTAACGGCCGGACCTAGCACAGATACGCAGTATTTT. Its protein product is CASSLTAGPSTDTQYF. The chain joins TRBV27 to TRBJ2-3; D unresolved. The CDR3 extends over 16 amino acids. Germline V gene lookup returns CDR1 MNHEY and CDR2 SMNVEV (reference sequence). Between the trimmed V and J ends, which lost 2 bases and 0 bases, there was a span of 12 bases.

The rearrangement links TRBV4-2 to TRBJ2-7; 7 nucleotides match TRBD2. Trimming removed 0 bases from V and 7 bases from J; junction bases left unmatched: 18. Germline-derived CDR1 and CDR2 are LGHNA and YNFKEQ. The CDR3 runs to 18 residues. In DNA, the CDR3 is TGTGCCAGCAGCCAAGATCTCCAGGGAGGGGTTTCCTACAATGAGCAGTACTTC. It codes for CASSQDLQGGVSYNEQYF.

Many counts were recorded for this clonotype. The V and J genes are TRBV4-3 and TRBJ2-1; D is unresolved. Germline CDR1 LGHNA, CDR2 YSLEER. The CDR3 loop spans 15 amino acids. Trimming removed 0 bases at V and 1 base at J, with 7 bases between. CDR3 nucleotide sequence: TGCGCCAGCAGCCAAGACGCAACTTCCTACAATGAGCAGTTCTTC. Translation: CASSQDATSYNEQFF.

The J gene is TRBJ2-5, the V gene TRBV18, with D maybe TRBD1 (5 bases). Germline loops: CDR1 KGHSH, CDR2 LQKENI. This CDR3 has 14 amino acids. V lost 5 bases and J lost 5, with 15 bases in between. The CDR3 nucleotides read TGTGCCAGCTCATCGAGCACAGGTTGGGAGACCCAGTACTTC. The encoded protein is CASSSSTGWETQYF.

Of note for this clonotype: A read error may account for a junction end that differs from germline. This chain connects TRBV3-1 to TRBJ2-5; no clear D. This CDR3 has 15 residues. CDR1 is LGHDT, CDR2 YNNKEL, per germline (reference sequence). CDR3 in amino acids: CASGQDGRHGETQYF. The CDR3 region has the DNA TGTGCCAGCGGCCAAGACGGCCGTCATGGGGAGACCCAGTACTTC.

The sample holds many counts of this clonotype. This chain joins TRBV7-2 and TRBJ1-5, with D unclear. The germline V and J ends were trimmed by 5 bases and 4 bases, with 9 bases remaining between them. CDR3 length equals 13 residues. Germline V gives CDR1 SGHTA, CDR2 FQGNSA. CDR3 region: CASSAGVNQPQHF. The CDR3 DNA is TGTGCCAGCAGCGCCGGAGTAAATCAGCCCCAGCATTTT. The variable domain in full, with the rest retrieved from reference TRBV7-2 and TRBJ1-5, is GAGVSQSPSNKVTEKGKDVELRCDPISGHTALYWYRQSLGQGLEFLIYFQGNSAPDKSGLPSDRFSAERTGGSVSTLTIQRTQQEDSAVYLCASSAGVNQPQHFGDGTRLSIL.

This clonotype was counted once. A much larger clone lies one base from this, so it may be a read error. This chain uses TRBV29-1 with TRBJ2-5, with 8 bases that match TRBD1. The CDR3 contains 14 residues. V trimming: 1 base; J trimming: 11 bases; junction bases outside the gene matches: 12. CDR1 and CDR2 from the germline V gene are SQVTM and ANQGSEA. CDR3 loop: CSVEGTGNVNEQYF. DNA for the CDR3: TGCAGCGTTGAAGGGACAGGGAATGTTAATGAGCAGTACTTC.

The rearrangement uses TRBV14 and TRBJ1-5, with TRBD1 as a possible D gene (5 bases). The V and J ends lost 3 bases and 0 bases respectively, with 21 bases between them. Germline CDR1 and CDR2: SGHDN and FVKESK. There are 19 residues in the CDR3. The CDR3 region has the DNA TGTGCCAGCAGCCACACAGACAGCCCTCACCCCTATAGCAATCAGCCCCAGCATTTT. Its translation is CASSHTDSPHPYSNQPQHF.

A few counts support this clonotype. The V call is TRBV2, the J call TRBJ2-5; D remains unclear. The CDR3 sequence is 14 residues long. Trimming cost V 2 bases and J 5 bases, with 12 bases left between them. CDR1 is SNHLY, CDR2 FYNNEI, per germline. The CDR3 protein is CASSELGSRETQYF. The CDR3 nucleotides read TGTGCCAGCAGTGAATTAGGATCGAGGGAGACCCAGTACTTC.

At least ten counts were recorded for this clonotype. The chain has TRBV15 and TRBJ2-4, with D perhaps matching TRBD1 or TRBD2 (5 bases each). The CDR3 has 17 residues. Germline-derived CDR1 and CDR2 are LNHNV and YYDKDF (reference sequence). Deletions cut 0 bases from V and 6 bases from J, with 18 bases between. CDR3 sequence: CATSRDPSGRPGNIQYF. As DNA, the CDR3 is TGTGCCACCAGCAGAGATCCGTCGGGGCGTCCCGGAAACATTCAGTACTTC.

This clonotype has just a few counts. The chain carries TRBV18 and TRBJ2-1; no clear D. Germline V gene data show CDR1 as KGHSH and CDR2 as LQKENI. There are 16 residues in the CDR3. Trimming left V 8 bases short and J 6 bases short, with 23 bases between. CDR3 bases: TGTGCCAGCAAACAAAGCTTGTCGGTCCCCTCCAATGAGCAGTTCTTC. This translates into CASKQSLSVPSNEQFF.

This clonotype was recorded a few times. The chain employs TRBV6-6 and TRBJ2-7; the D gene is possibly TRBD1 (5 bases). The V gene's germline CDR1 is MNHNY and CDR2 SVGAGI (reference sequence). V was clipped by 2 bases and J by 5 bases, with 13 bases between them. The CDR3 runs 14 residues. CDR3 amino acids: CASSYPTVLHEQYF. DNA of the CDR3: TGTGCCAGCAGTTACCCGACAGTTCTCCACGAGCAGTACTTC.

This clonotype has just a few counts. This chain uses TRBV5-1 with TRBJ2-3; D uncertain. The CDR3 spans 15 residues. V was pared by 2 bases and J by 1 base, with 11 bases between. Germline V gene data show CDR1 as SGHRS and CDR2 as YFSETQ. CDR3: CASSFLVQGTDTQYF. In DNA form, the CDR3 reads TGCGCCAGCAGCTTTTTGGTGCAGGGCACAGATACGCAGTATTTT.

The V and J genes are TRBV6-1 and TRBJ2-4, with TRBD1 as a possible D gene (5 bases). The DNA end is more similar to TRBJ2-7, so the J call may be wrong. The germline CDR1 and CDR2 sequences are MNHNS and SASEGT. This CDR3 has 12 amino acids. CDR3 coding DNA: TGTGCCAGCGGGGCAGGGTGGTACGAGCAGTACTTC. Its translation is CASGAGWYEQYF.